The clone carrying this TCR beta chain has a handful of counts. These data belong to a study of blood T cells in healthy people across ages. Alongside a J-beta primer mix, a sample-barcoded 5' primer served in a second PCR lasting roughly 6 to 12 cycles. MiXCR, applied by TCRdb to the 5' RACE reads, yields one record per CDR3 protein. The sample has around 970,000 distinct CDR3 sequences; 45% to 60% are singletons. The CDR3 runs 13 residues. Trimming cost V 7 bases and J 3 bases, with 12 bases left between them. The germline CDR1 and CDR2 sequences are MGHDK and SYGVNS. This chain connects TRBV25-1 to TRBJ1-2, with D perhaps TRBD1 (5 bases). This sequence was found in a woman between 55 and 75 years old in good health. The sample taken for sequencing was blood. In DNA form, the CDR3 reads TGTGCCAGCACACCAGGGAGTCACTATGGCTACACCTTC. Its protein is CASTPGSHYGYTF.